The rows below give T cell receptor beta chains drawn from one sample of a study of CD8+ T cells in alopecia areata. Profiled with immunoSEQ multiplex PCR; TCRdb holds only in-frame clones, not every one. The sample has about 250,000 clones, about three fifths seen once; the top ten hold around 0.92%. This specimen consisted of CD4+ T cells sorted from blood, obtained around week 54, from a patient treated with tofacitinib. These receptors were taken from a human donor with alopecia areata. CDR3s include the opening cysteine and the closing phenylalanine or tryptophan. D genes are given only for firm matches. Clone size is shown for a subset of rows, as once, few, many or a class of expanded clone.

clone size: few
D gene: -
V gene: TRBV29-1
J gene: TRBJ2-6
CDR3 protein: CSVDNGVSSGANVLTF
CDR3 DNA: TGCAGCGTTGATAATGGAGTGAGCTCTGGGGCCAACGTCCTGACTTTC

clone size: -
D gene: -
V gene: TRBV5-1
J gene: TRBJ2-7
CDR3 protein: CASTPGPAGYEQYF
CDR3 DNA: TGCGCCAGCACCCCGGGCCCAGCGGGCTACGAGCAGTACTTC

clone size: -
D gene: TRBD1
V gene: TRBV5-1
J gene: TRBJ2-1
CDR3 protein: CASSSGQSYNEQFF
CDR3 DNA: TGCGCCAGCAGCTCGGGACAGTCCTACAATGAGCAGTTCTTC

clone size: -
D gene: -
V gene: TRBV2
J gene: TRBJ1-2
CDR3 protein: CASSEGGVAYGYTF
CDR3 DNA: TGTGCCAGCAGTGAAGGTGGGGTAGCCTATGGCTACACCTTC

clone size: -
D gene: -
V gene: TRBV7-8
J gene: TRBJ1-2
CDR3 protein: CASSRISGGSLSGYTF
CDR3 DNA: TGTGCCAGCAGCCGGATCTCGGGAGGGTCACTTAGTGGCTACACCTTC

clone size: -
D gene: -
V gene: TRBV9
J gene: TRBJ1-2
CDR3 protein: CASSVGQGTWDGYTF
CDR3 DNA: TGTGCCAGCAGCGTTGGGCAGGGGACATGGGATGGCTACACCTTC

clone size: -
D gene: TRBD2
V gene: TRBV30
J gene: TRBJ2-5
CDR3 protein: CAWSGSGGIGETQYF
CDR3 DNA: TGTGCCTGGAGTGGGTCCGGGGGGATCGGGGAGACCCAGTACTTC

clone size: few
D gene: TRBD2
V gene: TRBV5-4
J gene: TRBJ2-3
CDR3 protein: CASSVAGGGGNTQYF
CDR3 DNA: TGTGCCAGCAGCGTAGCGGGGGGAGGTGGGAATACGCAGTATTTT

clone size: -
D gene: TRBD2
V gene: TRBV27
J gene: TRBJ2-3
CDR3 protein: CASSTTSGRIGTDTQYF
CDR3 DNA: TGTGCCAGCAGTACGACTAGCGGGAGAATTGGGACAGATACGCAGTATTTT

clone size: -
D gene: -
V gene: TRBV7-9
J gene: TRBJ1-3
CDR3 protein: CASRQGFGNTIYF
CDR3 DNA: TGTGCCAGCAGGCAGGGATTTGGAAACACCATATATTTT

clone size: -
D gene: -
V gene: TRBV6-1
J gene: TRBJ2-2
CDR3 protein: CASTRMTDTGELFF
CDR3 DNA: TGTGCCAGCACCCGAATGACAGACACCGGGGAGCTGTTTTTT

clone size: -
D gene: TRBD1
V gene: TRBV2
J gene: TRBJ1-6
CDR3 protein: CASTGTGDSPLHF
CDR3 DNA: TGTGCCAGCACAGGGACAGGGGATTCACCCCTCCACTTT

clone size: -
D gene: -
V gene: TRBV7-6
J gene: TRBJ2-1
CDR3 protein: CASSVGTYNEQFF
CDR3 DNA: TGTGCCAGCAGCGTTGGGACCTACAATGAGCAGTTCTTC

clone size: -
D gene: -
V gene: TRBV6-5
J gene: TRBJ2-5
CDR3 protein: CATLIGATQYF
CDR3 DNA: TGTGCCACCCTAATAGGGGCGACCCAGTACTTC

clone size: few
D gene: -
V gene: TRBV9
J gene: TRBJ2-5
CDR3 protein: CASSVGGYQETQYF
CDR3 DNA: TGTGCCAGCAGCGTAGGGGGGTACCAAGAGACCCAGTACTTC

clone size: -
D gene: TRBD1
V gene: TRBV6-5
J gene: TRBJ1-6
CDR3 protein: CASRPTGRSPLHF
CDR3 DNA: TGTGCCAGCAGGCCGACAGGGCGGTCACCCCTCCACTTT

clone size: -
D gene: TRBD1
V gene: TRBV30
J gene: TRBJ2-7
CDR3 protein: CAWSPGQIYEQYF
CDR3 DNA: TGTGCCTGGAGTCCGGGACAGATCTACGAGCAGTACTTC

clone size: -
D gene: TRBD1
V gene: TRBV30
J gene: TRBJ1-2
CDR3 protein: CAWSLGQGGYTF
CDR3 DNA: TGTGCCTGGAGTCTGGGACAGGGCGGCTACACCTTC

clone size: once
D gene: -
V gene: TRBV9
J gene: TRBJ1-6
CDR3 protein: CASSVDSRNSPLHF
CDR3 DNA: TGTGCCAGCAGCGTCGACTCTCGGAATTCACCCCTCCACTTT

clone size: few
D gene: -
V gene: TRBV29-1
J gene: TRBJ2-3
CDR3 protein: CSVEGMGTDTQYF
CDR3 DNA: TGCAGCGTTGAAGGGATGGGGACAGATACGCAGTATTTT

clone size: once
D gene: -
V gene: TRBV6-1
J gene: TRBJ1-5
CDR3 protein: CASSDRYQPQHF
CDR3 DNA: TGTGCCAGCAGTGACAGATATCAGCCCCAGCATTTT

clone size: -
D gene: TRBD1
V gene: TRBV7-2
J gene: TRBJ1-6
CDR3 protein: CASSAWTGDNSPLHF
CDR3 DNA: TGTGCCAGCAGCGCCTGGACAGGCGATAATTCACCCCTCCACTTT

clone size: few
D gene: -
V gene: TRBV5-1
J gene: TRBJ1-6
CDR3 protein: CASSLVRSSYNSPLHF
CDR3 DNA: TGCGCCAGCAGCTTAGTCCGGAGCTCCTATAATTCACCCCTCCACTTT